The 14 T cell receptor beta chains in this list originate from one sample, sequenced in a study of human T cells and chemical hapten exposure. Time point: patch test 3, about 24 weeks after DPC sensitization. Treatment given: therapeutic diphenylcyclopropenone sensitization with weekly scalp DPC. TCRdb fed the RACE reads into MiXCR, producing one record per CDR3 protein. Among some 74,000 distinct CDR3 sequences listed, 13% were seen once. This specimen was whole blood, taken in connection with sensitization to the hapten diphenylcyclopropenone (DPC). The receptors originated from a woman aged 45 to 65 with alopecia areata. Some clones in this sample may be carry-over from other donors' samples.

This clonotype was observed a few times. V usage is TRBV11-2 and J usage is TRBJ1-4; no definite D call. CDR1 and CDR2 (germline): SGHAT, FQNNGV. CDR3 length: 14 residues. The V end lost 3 bases, the J end lost 5 bases, and 10 bases lay between the germline ends. The CDR3 region has the DNA TGTGCCAGCAGCTTGGGCGGCTACAATGAAAAACTGTTTTTT. Translating it yields CASSLGGYNEKLFF. The variable domain in full, completed from reference TRBV11-2 and TRBJ1-4, reads EAGVAQSPRYKIIEKRQSVAFWCNPISGHATLYWYQQILGQGPKLLIQFQNNGVVDDSQLPKDRFSAERLKGVDSTLKIQPAKLEDSAVYLCASSLGGYNEKLFFGSGTQLSVL.

This clonotype occurred many times. The chain has TRBV7-3 and TRBJ1-1; 9 bases are a match to TRBD1. The CDR3 consists of 15 residues. Germline values: CDR1 SGHTA, CDR2 FQGTGA. Germline trimming cut 4 bases from V and 4 bases from J; bases unmatched to any gene: 7. CDR3 protein: CASSSQGQGRTEAFF. In nucleotides, the CDR3 is TGTGCCAGCAGCTCCCAGGGACAGGGTCGCACTGAAGCTTTCTTT.

The sample holds many counts of this clonotype. This sequence joins TRBV6-6 and TRBJ2-7, with D tentatively TRBD2 (5 bases). V dropped 1 base and J dropped 0 bases, with 19 bases sitting between them. CDR3 length: 18 amino acids. Germline V gene lookup returns CDR1 MNHNY and CDR2 SVGAGI (reference sequence). CDR3 sequence reads: CASSYWAPRAEPSYEQYF. The CDR3 nucleotides are TGTGCCAGCAGTTACTGGGCCCCTCGAGCGGAACCCTCCTACGAGCAGTACTTC.

The table lists this clonotype with many counts. The chain uses TRBV7-9 and TRBJ2-7; no clear D. This CDR3 is built from 14 residues. Germline lookup yields CDR1 SEHNR and CDR2 FQNEAQ (reference sequence). Deletions cut 4 bases from V and 0 bases from J, with 10 bases between. Here the CDR3 reads CASSSQTLSYEQYF. CDR3 sequence (DNA): TGTGCCAGCAGCTCCCAGACTCTCTCCTACGAGCAGTACTTC.

The V gene is TRBV7-8, the J gene TRBJ1-6, with D tentatively TRBD1 (6 bases). Trimming took off 4 bases at V and 1 base at J, with 11 bases between the two ends. Germline V gene sequence: CDR1 SGHVS, CDR2 FQNEAQ. The CDR3 totals 16 residues. The CDR3 coding sequence is TGTGCCAGCAGCTCACCGGACAGATCCTATAATTCACCCCTCCACTTT. It codes for CASSSPDRSYNSPLHF. Using reference TRBV7-8 and TRBJ1-6 for the parts outside the CDR3, the full variable domain is GAGVSQSPRYKVAKRGQDVALRCDPISGHVSLFWYQQALGQGPEFLTYFQNEAQLDKSGLPSDRFFAERPEGSVSTLKIQRTQQEDSAVYLCASSSPDRSYNSPLHFGNGTRLTVT.

Many counts were recorded for this clonotype. This sequence joins TRBV7-9 and TRBJ2-1, with 10 bases matching TRBD2. This CDR3 has 16 residues. V lost 5 bases, J lost 3 bases, and 7 bases stayed unmatched. Germline assignment: CDR1 SEHNR and CDR2 FQNEAQ (reference sequence). The CDR3 DNA is TGTGCCAGCAGCGTGCTAGCGGGAGCTGTCTACAATGAGCAGTTCTTC. Protein: CASSVLAGAVYNEQFF. Variable domain in full (rest from reference TRBV7-9 and TRBJ2-1): DTGVSQNPRHKITKRGQNVTFRCDPISEHNRLYWYRQTLGQGPEFLTYFQNEAQLEKSRLLSDRFSAERPKGSFSTLEIQRTEQGDSAMYLCASSVLAGAVYNEQFFGPGTRLTVL.

This clonotype has ten or more counts. The rearrangement links TRBV14 to TRBJ2-4; D call uncertain. V was shortened by 1 base and J by 11 bases, with 18 bases between the two germline ends. Germline V CDR1 and CDR2: SGHDN, FVKESK. The CDR3 covers 15 residues. This chain's CDR3 is CASSQGGTLTIVQYF. In DNA, the CDR3 is TGTGCCAGCAGCCAAGGGGGAACGCTAACTATTGTTCAGTACTTC.

This clonotype was counted a few times. V is TRBV12-3 or TRBV12-4 and J is TRBJ1-5; D ambiguous. Trimming pared 6 bases from V and 2 bases from J, leaving 14 bases between. The CDR3 is 15 amino acids. In nucleotides, the CDR3 is TGTGCCAGCAGCAGACGGAGGTTGGGCAATCAGCCCCAGCATTTT. It codes for CASSRRRLGNQPQHF.

This clonotype came up many times. V usage is TRBV10-3 and J usage is TRBJ1-2; TRBD1 is a possible D gene (6 bases). The germline CDR1 and CDR2 sequences are ENHRY and SYGVKD. The CDR3 sequence is 13 residues long. The germline V and J ends were trimmed by 3 bases and 8 bases, with 13 bases remaining between them. The CDR3 DNA sequence: TGTGCCATCAGTGATAACAGGGATCGCGGCTACACCTTC. It yields the protein CAISDNRDRGYTF.

In this sample, this clonotype turned up a few times. V usage is TRBV20-1 and J usage is TRBJ1-5; D uncertain. Trimming pared 2 bases from V and 0 bases from J, leaving 11 bases between. Germline V CDR1 and CDR2: DFQATT, SNEGSKA (reference sequence). CDR3 size: 15 residues. The CDR3 sequence is CSARSPGYSNQPQHF. The CDR3 nucleotides read TGCAGTGCTAGATCCCCAGGATATAGCAATCAGCCCCAGCATTTT.

The sample holds a few counts of this clonotype. The V call is TRBV7-9, the J call TRBJ2-3; no reliable D call. CDR3 size: 11 residues. V was cut by 10 bases and J by 4 bases, with 9 bases left in between. Germline values: CDR1 SEHNR, CDR2 FQNEAQ (reference sequence). The CDR3 loop is CATPSPDTQYF. CDR3 bases: TGTGCCACCCCGTCCCCAGATACGCAGTATTTT.

This clonotype was observed a few times. This chain connects TRBV10-2 to TRBJ1-4, with D unclear. Per germline, CDR1 WSHSY and CDR2 SAAADI. The V end lost 4 bases, the J end lost 5 bases, and 11 bases lay between the germline ends. The CDR3 spans 14 residues. As DNA, the CDR3 is TGCGCCAGCAGTGTTGGTCAGAAGAATGAAAAACTGTTTTTT. Protein: CASSVGQKNEKLFF.

V and J are TRBV9 and TRBJ1-2; weak D call: TRBD1 (5 bases). Per germline, CDR1 SGDLS and CDR2 YYNGEE. Trimming pared 3 bases from V and 11 bases from J, leaving 23 bases between. There are 15 residues in the CDR3. The CDR3 DNA reads as TGTGCCAGCAGCGAGGGGACGGGAGACCCGGTGTGGTACACCTTC. Its protein is CASSEGTGDPVWYTF.

The chain combines TRBV5-4 with TRBJ2-3, with 8 bases that match TRBD2. The CDR3 has 16 residues. V lost 1 base, J lost 5 bases, and 9 bases stayed unmatched. Per germline, CDR1 SGHNT and CDR2 YYREEE (reference sequence). CDR3 amino acids: CASSLKGTGGGDTQYF. The DNA for the CDR3 is TGTGCCAGCAGCTTGAAAGGAACGGGAGGGGGAGATACGCAGTATTTT.